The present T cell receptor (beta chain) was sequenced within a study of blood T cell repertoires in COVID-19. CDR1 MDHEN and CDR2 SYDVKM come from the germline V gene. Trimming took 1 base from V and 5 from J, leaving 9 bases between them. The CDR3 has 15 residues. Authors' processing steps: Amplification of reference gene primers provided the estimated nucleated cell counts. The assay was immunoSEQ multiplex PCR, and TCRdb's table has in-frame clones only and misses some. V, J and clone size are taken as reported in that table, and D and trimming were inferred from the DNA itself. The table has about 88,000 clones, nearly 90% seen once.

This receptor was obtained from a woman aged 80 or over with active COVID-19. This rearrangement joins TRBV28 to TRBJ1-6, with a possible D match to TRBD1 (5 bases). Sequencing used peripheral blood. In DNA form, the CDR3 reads TGTGCCAGCAGTTTATCAGCAGGGAATAATTCACCCCTCCACTTT. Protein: CASSLSAGNNSPLHF.